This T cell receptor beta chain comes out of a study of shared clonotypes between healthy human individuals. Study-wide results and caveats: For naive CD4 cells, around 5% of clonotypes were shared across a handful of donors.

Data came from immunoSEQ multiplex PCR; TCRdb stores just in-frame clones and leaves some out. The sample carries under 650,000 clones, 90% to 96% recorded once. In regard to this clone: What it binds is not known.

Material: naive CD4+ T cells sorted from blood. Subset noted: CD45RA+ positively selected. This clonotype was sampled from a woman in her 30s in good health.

This CDR3 reads CSVPSGSSSYNEQFF. Here the CDR3 DNA reads TGCAGCGTTCCGAGCGGGAGTAGCTCCTACAATGAGCAGTTCTTC. This sequence joins TRBV29-1 and TRBJ2-1, with 8 bases that match TRBD2. The CDR3 extends over 15 amino acids. V lost 5 bases to trimming and J lost 0 bases; unmatched junction nucleotides: 6. Germline CDR1 reads SQVTM; CDR2 reads ANQGSEA.